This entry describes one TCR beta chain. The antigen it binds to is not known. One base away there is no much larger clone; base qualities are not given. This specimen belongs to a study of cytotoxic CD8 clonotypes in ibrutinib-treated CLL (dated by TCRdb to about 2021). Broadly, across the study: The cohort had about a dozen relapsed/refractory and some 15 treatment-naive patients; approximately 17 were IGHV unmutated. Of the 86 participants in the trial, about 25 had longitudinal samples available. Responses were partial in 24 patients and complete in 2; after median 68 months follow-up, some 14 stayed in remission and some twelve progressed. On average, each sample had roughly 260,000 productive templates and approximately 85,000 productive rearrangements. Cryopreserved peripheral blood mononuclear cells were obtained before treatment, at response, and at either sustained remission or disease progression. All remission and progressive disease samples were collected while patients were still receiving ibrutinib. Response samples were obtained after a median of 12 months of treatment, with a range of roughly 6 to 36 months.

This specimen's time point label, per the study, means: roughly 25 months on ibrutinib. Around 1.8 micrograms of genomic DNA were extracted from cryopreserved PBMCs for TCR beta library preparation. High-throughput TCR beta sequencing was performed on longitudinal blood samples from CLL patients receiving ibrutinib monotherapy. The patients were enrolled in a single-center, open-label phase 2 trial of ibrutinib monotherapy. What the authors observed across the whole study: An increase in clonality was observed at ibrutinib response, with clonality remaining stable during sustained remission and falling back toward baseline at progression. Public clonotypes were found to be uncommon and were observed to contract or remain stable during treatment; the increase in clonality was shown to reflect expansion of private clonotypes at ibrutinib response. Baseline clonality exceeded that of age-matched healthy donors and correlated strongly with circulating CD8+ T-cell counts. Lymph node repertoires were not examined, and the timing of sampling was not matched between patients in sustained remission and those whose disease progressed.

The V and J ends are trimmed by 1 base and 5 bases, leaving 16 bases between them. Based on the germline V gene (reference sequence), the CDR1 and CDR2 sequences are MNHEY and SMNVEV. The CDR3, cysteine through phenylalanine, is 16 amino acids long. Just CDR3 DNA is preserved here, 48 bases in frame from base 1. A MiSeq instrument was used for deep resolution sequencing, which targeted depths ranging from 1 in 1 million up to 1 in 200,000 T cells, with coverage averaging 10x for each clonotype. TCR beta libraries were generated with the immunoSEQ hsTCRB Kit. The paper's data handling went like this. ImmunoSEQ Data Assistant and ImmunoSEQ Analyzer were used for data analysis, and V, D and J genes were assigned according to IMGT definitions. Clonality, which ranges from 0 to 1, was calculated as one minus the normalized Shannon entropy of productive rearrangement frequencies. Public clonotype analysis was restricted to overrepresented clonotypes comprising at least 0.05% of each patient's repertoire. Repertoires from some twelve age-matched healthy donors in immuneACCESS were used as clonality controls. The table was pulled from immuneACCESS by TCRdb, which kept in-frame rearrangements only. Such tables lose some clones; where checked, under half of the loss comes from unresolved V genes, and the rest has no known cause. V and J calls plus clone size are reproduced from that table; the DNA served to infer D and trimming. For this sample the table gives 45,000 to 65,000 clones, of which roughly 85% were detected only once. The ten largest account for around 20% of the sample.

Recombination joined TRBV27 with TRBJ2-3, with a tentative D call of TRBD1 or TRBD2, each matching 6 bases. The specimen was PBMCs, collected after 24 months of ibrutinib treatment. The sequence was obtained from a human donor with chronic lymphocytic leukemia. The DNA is TGTGCCAGCAGTTTATGGGCGGGGACGGACAGAGATACGCAGTATTTT. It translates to CASSLWAGTDRDTQYF.